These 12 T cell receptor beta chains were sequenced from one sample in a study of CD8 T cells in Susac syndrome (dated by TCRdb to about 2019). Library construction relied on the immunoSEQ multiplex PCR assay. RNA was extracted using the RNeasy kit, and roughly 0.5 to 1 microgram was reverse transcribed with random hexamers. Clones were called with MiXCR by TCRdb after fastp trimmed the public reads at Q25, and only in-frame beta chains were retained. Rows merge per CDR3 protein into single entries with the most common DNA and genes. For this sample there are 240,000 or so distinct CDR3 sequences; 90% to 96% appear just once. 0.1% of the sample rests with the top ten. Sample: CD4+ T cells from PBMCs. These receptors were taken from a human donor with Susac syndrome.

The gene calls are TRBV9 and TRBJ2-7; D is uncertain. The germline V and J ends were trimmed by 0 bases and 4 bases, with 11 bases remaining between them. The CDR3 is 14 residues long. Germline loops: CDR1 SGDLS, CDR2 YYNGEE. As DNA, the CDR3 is TGTGCCAGCAGCGTAGGTCCCATAAGTTACGAGCAGTACTTC. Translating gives CASSVGPISYEQYF.

The CDR3 here is CSAPLTTDTQYF. CDR3 bases: TGCAGTGCTCCTCTTACCACAGATACGCAGTATTTT. The chain is built from TRBV20-1 and TRBJ2-3; D is undetermined. Trimming removed 5 bases from V and 2 bases from J, with 8 bases in between. Germline CDR1 is DFQATT and CDR2 is SNEGSKA (reference sequence). CDR3 length: 12 amino acids.

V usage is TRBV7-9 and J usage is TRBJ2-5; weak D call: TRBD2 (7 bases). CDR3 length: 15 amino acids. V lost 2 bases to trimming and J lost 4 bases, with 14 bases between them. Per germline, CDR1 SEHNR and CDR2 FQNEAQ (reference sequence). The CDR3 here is CASSLMGGARETQYF. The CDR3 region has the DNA TGTGCCAGCAGCTTAATGGGGGGGGCGAGAGAGACCCAGTACTTC.

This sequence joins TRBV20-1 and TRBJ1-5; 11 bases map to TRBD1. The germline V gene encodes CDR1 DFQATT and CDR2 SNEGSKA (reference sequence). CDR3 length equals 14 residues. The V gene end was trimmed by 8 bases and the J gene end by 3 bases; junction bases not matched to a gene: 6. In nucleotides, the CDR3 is TGCAGTTCACCGGGACAGGGGGACAATCAGCCCCAGCATTTT. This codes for CSSPGQGDNQPQHF.

CDR3 nucleotide sequence: TGTGCCAGCTCACCACCACAGGGCCCGAACGGGGAGCTGTTTTTT. Translation gives CASSPPQGPNGELFF. J is TRBJ2-2 and V is TRBV18; a possible D gene is TRBD1 (6 bases). The V gene lost 0 bases and the J gene lost 7 bases, with 12 bases spanning the gap. The CDR3 contains 15 residues. The germline V gene has CDR1 KGHSH and CDR2 LQKENI. The complete variable domain, with remaining parts taken from reference TRBV18 and TRBJ2-2, reads NAGVMQNPRHLVRRRGQEARLRCSPMKGHSHVYWYRQLPEEGLKFMVYLQKENIIDESGMPKERFSAEFPKEGPSILRIQQVVRGDSAAYFCASSPPQGPNGELFFGEGSRLTVL.

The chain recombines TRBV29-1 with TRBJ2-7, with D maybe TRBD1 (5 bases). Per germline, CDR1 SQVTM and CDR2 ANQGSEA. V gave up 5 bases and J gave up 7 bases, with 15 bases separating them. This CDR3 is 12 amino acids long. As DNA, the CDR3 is TGCAGCGTTTCCTCCCGGGCAGGGGAGCAGTACTTC. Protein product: CSVSSRAGEQYF.

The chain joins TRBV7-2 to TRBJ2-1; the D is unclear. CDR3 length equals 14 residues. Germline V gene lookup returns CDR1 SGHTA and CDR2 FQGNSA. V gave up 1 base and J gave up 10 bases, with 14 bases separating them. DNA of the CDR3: TGTGCCAGCAGCTTAGAATCCTTTATCAGGGAGCAGTTCTTC. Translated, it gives CASSLESFIREQFF.

CDR3 sequence reads: CASSNNYGYTF. CDR3 nucleotides: TGTGCCAGCAGCAATAACTATGGCTACACCTTC. The V call is TRBV2, the J call TRBJ1-2, with D unresolved. CDR1 SNHLY and CDR2 FYNNEI come from the germline V gene. The V end was cut by 6 bases, the J end by 1 base, with 3 bases between. CDR3 length: 11 residues.

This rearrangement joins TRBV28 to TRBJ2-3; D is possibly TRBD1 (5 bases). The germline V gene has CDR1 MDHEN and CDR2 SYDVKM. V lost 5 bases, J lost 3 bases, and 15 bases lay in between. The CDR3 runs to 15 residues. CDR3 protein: CASSIPGRWTDTQYF. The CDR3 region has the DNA TGTGCCAGCAGTATCCCAGGGCGATGGACAGATACGCAGTATTTT.

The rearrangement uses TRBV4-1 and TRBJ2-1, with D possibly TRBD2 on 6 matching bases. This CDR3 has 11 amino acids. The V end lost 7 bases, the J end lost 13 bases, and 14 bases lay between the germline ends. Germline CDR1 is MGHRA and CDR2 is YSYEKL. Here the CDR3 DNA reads TGCGCCAGCATCCGCTGGCGGGACCAGTTCTTC. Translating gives CASIRWRDQFF.

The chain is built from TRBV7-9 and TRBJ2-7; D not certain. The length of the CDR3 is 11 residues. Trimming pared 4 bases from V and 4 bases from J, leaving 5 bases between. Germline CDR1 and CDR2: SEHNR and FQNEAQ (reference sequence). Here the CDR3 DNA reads TGTGCCAGCAGCTCCCAGTACGAGCAGTACTTC. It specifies CASSSQYEQYF. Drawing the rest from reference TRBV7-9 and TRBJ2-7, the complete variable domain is DTGVSQNPRHKITKRGQNVTFRCDPISEHNRLYWYRQTLGQGPEFLTYFQNEAQLEKSRLLSDRFSAERPKGSFSTLEIQRTEQGDSAMYLCASSSQYEQYFGPGTRLTVT.

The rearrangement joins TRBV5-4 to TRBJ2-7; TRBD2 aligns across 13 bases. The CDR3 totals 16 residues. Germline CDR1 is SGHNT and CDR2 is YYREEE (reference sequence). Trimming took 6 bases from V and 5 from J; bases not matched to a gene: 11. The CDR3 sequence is CASKRALAGGGDEQYF. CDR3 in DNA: TGTGCCAGCAAGAGAGCACTAGCGGGAGGGGGCGACGAGCAGTACTTC.